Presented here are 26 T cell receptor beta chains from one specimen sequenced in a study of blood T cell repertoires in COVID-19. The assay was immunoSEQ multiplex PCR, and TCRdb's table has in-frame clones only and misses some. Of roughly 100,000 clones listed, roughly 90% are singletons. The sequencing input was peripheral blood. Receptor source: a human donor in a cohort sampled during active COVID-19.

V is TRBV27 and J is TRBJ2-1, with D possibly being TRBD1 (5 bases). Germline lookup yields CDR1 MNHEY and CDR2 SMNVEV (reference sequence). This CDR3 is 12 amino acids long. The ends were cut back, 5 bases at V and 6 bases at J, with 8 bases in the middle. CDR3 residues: CASSARGNEQFF. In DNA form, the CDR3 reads TGTGCCAGCAGTGCTAGGGGCAATGAGCAGTTCTTC.

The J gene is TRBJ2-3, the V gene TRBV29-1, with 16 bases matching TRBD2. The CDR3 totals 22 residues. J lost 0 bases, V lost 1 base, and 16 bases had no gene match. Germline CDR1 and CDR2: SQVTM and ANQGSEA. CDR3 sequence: CSVEGHWDSGTSGRGSTDTQYF. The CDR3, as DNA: TGCAGCGTTGAAGGTCACTGGGATTCCGGGACTAGCGGGAGGGGGAGCACAGATACGCAGTATTTT.

CDR3 coding DNA: TGTGCCAGCAGTTTATTCGGCCTAGCGGTAACAACGGGCACAGATACGCAGTATTTT. Residues: CASSLFGLAVTTGTDTQYF. V and J are TRBV28 and TRBJ2-3; 7 bases are a match to TRBD2. CDR1 and CDR2 from the germline V gene are MDHEN and SYDVKM. J was trimmed by 1 base and V by 1 base; bases with no gene match: 14. The CDR3 is 19 residues long.

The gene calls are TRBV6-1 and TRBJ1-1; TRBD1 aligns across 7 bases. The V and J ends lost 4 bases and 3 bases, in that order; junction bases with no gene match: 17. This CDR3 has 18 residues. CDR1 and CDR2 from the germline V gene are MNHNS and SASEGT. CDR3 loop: CASSVEGSAGGRHTEAFF. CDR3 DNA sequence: TGTGCCAGCAGTGTAGAAGGTTCGGCAGGGGGTAGGCACACTGAAGCTTTCTTT.

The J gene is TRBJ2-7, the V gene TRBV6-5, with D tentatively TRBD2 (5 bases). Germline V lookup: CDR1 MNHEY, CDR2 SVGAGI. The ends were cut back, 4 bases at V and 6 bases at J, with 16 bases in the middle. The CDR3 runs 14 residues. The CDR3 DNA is TGTGCCAGCAGTTCCCCGGGCACCGCGGGCGAGCAGTACTTC. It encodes CASSSPGTAGEQYF.

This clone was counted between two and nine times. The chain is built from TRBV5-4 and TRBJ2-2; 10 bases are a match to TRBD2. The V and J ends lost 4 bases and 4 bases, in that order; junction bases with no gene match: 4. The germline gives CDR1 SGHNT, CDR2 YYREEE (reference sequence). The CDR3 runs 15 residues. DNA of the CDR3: TGTGCCAGCAGCGTGGGACTAGCGAGCACCGGGGAGCTGTTTTTT. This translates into CASSVGLASTGELFF.

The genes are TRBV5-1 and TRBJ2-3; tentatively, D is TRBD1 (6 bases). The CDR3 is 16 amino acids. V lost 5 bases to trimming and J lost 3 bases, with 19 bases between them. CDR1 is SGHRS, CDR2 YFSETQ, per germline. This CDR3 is CASSPGQSRTTDTQYF. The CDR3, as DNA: TGCGCCAGCAGTCCCGGACAGTCTCGTACGACAGATACGCAGTATTTT.

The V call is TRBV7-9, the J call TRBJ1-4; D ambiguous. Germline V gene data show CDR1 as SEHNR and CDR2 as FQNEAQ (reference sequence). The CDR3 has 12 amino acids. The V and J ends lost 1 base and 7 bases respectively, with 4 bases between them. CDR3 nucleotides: TGTGCCAGCAGCTTAGGGCTTGAAAAACTGTTTTTT. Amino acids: CASSLGLEKLFF.

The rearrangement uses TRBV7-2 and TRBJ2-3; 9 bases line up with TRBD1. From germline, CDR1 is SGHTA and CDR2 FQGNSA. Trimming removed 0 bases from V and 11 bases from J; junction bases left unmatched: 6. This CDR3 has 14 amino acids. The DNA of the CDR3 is TGTGCCAGCAGCTTAGCAGGGACAGGGTACGGGCAGTATTTT. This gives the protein CASSLAGTGYGQYF.

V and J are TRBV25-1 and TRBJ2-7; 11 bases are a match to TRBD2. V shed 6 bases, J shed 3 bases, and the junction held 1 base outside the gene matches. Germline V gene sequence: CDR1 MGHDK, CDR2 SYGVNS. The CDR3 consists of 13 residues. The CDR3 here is CASSLAGGYEQYF. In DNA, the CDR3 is TGTGCCAGCAGCCTAGCGGGGGGCTACGAGCAGTACTTC.

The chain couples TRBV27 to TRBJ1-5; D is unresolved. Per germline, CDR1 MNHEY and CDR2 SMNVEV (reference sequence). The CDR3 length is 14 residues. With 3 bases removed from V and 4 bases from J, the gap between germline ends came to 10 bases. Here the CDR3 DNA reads TGTGCCAGCAGTTTTTACGGGGAAAATCAGCCCCAGCATTTT. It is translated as CASSFYGENQPQHF.

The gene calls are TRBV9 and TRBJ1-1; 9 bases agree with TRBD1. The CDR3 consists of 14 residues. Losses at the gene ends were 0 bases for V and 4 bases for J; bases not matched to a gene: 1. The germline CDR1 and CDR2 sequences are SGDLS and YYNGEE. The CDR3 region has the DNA TGTGCCAGCAGCGTAGTGACAGGGGGCACTGAAGCTTTCTTT. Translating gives CASSVVTGGTEAFF.

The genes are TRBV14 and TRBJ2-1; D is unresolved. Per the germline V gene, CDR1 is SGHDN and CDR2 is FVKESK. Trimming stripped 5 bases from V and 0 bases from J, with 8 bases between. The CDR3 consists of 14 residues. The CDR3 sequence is CASSEQTSYNEQFF. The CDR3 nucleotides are TGTGCCAGCAGCGAACAGACCTCCTACAATGAGCAGTTCTTC.

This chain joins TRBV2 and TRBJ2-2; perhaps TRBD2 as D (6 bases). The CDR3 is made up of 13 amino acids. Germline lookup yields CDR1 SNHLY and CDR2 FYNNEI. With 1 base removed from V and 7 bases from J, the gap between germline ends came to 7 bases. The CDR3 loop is CASSEGRVGELFF. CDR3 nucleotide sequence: TGTGCCAGCAGTGAAGGGAGGGTCGGGGAGCTGTTTTTT.

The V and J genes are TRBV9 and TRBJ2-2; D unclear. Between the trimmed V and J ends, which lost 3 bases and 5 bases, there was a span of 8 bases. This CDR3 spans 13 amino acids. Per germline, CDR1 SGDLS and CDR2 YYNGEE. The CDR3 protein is CASSAQWTGELFF. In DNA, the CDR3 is TGTGCCAGCAGCGCTCAGTGGACCGGGGAGCTGTTTTTT.

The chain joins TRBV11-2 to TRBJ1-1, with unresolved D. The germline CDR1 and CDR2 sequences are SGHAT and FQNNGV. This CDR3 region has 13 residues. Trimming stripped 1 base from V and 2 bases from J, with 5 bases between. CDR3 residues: CASSLGRNTEAFF. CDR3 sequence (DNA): TGTGCCAGCAGCTTAGGCAGAAACACTGAAGCTTTCTTT.

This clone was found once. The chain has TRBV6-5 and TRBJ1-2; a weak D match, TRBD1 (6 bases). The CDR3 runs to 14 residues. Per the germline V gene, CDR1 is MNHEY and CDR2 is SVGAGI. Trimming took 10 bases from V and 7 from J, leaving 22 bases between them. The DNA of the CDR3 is TGTGCCACCTCCGGGGGGCTTTATGGGGTTGGCTACACCTTC. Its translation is CATSGGLYGVGYTF.

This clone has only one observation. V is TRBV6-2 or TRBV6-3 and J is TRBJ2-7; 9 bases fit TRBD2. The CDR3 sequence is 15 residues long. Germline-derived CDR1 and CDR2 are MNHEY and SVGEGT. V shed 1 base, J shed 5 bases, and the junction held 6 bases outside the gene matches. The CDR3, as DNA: TGTGCCAGCAGTTACTACCGCGGGAGGGTCGACGAGCAGTACTTC. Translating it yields CASSYYRGRVDEQYF.

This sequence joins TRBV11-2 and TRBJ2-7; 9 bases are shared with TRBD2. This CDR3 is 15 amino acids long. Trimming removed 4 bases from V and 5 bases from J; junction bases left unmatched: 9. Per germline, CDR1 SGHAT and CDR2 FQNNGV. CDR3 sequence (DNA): TGTGCCAGCAGCTACCCCGGGACTAGCTACGACGAGCAGTACTTC. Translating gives CASSYPGTSYDEQYF.

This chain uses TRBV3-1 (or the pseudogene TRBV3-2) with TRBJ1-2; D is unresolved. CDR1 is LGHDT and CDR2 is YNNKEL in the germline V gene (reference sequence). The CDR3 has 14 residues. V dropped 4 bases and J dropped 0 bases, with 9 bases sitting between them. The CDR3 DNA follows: TGTGCCAGCAGCCGGCAGGCCACTAACTATGGCTACACCTTC. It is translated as CASSRQATNYGYTF.

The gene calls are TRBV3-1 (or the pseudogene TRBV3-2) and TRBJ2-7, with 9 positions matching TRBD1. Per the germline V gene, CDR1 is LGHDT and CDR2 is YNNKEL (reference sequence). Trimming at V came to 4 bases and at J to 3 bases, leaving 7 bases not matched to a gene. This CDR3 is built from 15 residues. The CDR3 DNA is TGTGCCAGCAGCCGAGGGGGGACAGGGTACTACGAGCAGTACTTC. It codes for CASSRGGTGYYEQYF.

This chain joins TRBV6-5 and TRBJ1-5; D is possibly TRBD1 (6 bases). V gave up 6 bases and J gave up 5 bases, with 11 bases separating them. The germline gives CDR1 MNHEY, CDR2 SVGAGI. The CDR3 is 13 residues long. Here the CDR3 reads CASRGDTYQPQHF. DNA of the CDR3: TGTGCCAGCAGGGGGGACACCTATCAGCCCCAGCATTTT.

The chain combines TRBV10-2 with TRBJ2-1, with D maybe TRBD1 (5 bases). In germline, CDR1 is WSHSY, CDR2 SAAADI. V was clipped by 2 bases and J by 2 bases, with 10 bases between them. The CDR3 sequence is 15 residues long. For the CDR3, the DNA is TGCGCCAGCAGTGAGGACAGTTCCACCTACAATGAGCAGTTCTTC. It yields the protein CASSEDSSTYNEQFF.

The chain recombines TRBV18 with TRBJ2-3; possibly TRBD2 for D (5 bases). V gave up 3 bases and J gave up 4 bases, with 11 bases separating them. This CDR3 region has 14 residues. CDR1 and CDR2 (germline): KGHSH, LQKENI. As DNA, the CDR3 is TGTGCCAGCTCACCGCCGGGGATCGCAGATACGCAGTATTTT. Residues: CASSPPGIADTQYF.

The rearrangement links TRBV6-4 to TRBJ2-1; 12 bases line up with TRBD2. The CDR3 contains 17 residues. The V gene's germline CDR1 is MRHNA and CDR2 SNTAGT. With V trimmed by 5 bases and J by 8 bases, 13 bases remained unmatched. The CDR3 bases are TGTGCCAGCAGTTCCAACCCTTCTAGCGGGAGGGCCCATGAGCAGTTCTTC. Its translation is CASSSNPSSGRAHEQFF.

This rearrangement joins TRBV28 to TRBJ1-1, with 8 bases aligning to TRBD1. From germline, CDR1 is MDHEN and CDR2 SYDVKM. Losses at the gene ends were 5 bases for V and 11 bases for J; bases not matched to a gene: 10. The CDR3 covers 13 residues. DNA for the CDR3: TGTGCCAGCAGTATAGGACAGGGAATGGTCGCTTTCTTT. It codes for CASSIGQGMVAFF.